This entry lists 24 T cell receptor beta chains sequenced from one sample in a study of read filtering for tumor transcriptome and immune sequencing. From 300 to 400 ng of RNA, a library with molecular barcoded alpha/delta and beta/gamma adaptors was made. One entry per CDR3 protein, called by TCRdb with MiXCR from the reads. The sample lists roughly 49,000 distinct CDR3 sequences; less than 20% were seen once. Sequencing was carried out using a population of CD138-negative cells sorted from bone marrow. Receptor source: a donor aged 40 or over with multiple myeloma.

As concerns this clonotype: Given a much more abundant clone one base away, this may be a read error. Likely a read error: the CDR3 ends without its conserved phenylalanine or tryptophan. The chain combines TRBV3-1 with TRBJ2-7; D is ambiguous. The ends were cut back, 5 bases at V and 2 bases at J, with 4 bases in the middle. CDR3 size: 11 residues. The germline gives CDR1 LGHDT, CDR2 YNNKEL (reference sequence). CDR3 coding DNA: TGTGCCAGCAGCGCGACCTACGAGCAGTACTTA. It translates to CASSATYEQYL.

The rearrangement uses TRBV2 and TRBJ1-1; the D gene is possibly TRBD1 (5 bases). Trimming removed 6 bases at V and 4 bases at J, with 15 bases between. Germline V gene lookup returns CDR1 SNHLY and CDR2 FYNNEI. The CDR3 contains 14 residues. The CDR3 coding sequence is TGTGCCAGCAGAGCGGGGACGGGGGGCACTGAAGCTTTCTTT. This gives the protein CASRAGTGGTEAFF.

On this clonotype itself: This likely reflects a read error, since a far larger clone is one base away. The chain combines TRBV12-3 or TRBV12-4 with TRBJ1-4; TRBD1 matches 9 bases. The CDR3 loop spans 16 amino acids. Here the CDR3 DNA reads TGTGCCAGCAGTTTAACCGGGACAGGGCAAAATGAAAAACCGTTTTTT. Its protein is CASSLTGTGQNEKPFF.

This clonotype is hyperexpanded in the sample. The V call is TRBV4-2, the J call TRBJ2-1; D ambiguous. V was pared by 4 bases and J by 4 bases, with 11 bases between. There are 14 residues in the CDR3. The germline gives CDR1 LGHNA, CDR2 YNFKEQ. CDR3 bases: TGTGCCAGCAGCCTTTTGACCCGGTACAATGAGCAGTTCTTC. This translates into CASSLLTRYNEQFF.

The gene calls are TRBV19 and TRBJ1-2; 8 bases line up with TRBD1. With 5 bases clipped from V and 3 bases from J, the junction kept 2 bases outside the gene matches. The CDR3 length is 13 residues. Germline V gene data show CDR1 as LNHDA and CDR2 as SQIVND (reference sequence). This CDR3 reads CASSPGQDYGYTF. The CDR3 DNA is TGTGCCAGTAGTCCGGGACAGGACTATGGCTACACCTTC.

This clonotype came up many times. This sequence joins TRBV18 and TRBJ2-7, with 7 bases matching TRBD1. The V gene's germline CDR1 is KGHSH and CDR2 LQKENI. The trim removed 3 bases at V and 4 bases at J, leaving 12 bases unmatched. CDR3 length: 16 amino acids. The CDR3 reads CASSPALAGGMYEQYF. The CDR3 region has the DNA TGTGCCAGCTCACCCGCCTTGGCAGGGGGTATGTACGAGCAGTACTTC.

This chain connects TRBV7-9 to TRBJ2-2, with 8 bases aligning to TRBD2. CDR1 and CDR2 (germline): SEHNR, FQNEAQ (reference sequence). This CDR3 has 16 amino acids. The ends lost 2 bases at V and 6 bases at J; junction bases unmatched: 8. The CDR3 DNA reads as TGTGCCAGCAGCTTAATCGCGGGAGGTACTTCCGGGGAGCTGTTTTTT. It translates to CASSLIAGGTSGELFF.

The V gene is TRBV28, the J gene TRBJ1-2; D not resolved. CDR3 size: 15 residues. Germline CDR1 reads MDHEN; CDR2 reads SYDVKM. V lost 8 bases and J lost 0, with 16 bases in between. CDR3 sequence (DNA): TGTGCCAGCGGCTCGGCGGGGTCCCCTAACTATGGCTACACCTTC. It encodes CASGSAGSPNYGYTF.

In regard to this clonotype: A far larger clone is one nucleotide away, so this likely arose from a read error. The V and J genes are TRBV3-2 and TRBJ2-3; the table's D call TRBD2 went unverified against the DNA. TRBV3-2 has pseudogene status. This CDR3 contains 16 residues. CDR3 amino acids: CASSLRTSGSTNTQYF. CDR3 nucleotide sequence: TGTGCCAGCAGCCTCAGGACTAGCGGGAGCACAAATACGCAGTATTTT.

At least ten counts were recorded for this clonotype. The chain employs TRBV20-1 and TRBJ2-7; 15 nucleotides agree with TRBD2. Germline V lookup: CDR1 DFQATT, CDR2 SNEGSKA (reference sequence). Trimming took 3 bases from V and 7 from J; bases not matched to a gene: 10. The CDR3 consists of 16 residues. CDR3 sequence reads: CSASGLAGGPSGEQYF. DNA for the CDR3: TGCAGTGCTAGCGGACTAGCGGGAGGGCCATCGGGGGAGCAGTACTTC.

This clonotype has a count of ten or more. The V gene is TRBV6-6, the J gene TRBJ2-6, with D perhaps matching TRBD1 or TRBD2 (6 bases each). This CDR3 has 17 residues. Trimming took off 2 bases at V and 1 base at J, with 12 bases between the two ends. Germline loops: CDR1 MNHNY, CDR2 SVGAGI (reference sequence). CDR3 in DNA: TGTGCCAGCAGTTACACGAGGGGGGCATCTGGGGCCAACGTCCTGACTTTC. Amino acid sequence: CASSYTRGASGANVLTF.

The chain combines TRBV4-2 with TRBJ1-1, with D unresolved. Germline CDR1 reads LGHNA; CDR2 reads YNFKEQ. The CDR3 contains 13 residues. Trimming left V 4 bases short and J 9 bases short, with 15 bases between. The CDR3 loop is CASSPPWEQKAFF. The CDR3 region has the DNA TGTGCCAGCAGCCCCCCCTGGGAACAGAAAGCTTTCTTT.

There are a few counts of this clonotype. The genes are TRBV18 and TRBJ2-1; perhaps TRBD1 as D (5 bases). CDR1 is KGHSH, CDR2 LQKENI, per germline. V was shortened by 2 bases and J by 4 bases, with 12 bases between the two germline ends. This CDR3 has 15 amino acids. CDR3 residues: CASSPTRDNYNEQFF. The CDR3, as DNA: TGTGCCAGCTCACCAACCAGGGATAATTACAATGAGCAGTTCTTC.

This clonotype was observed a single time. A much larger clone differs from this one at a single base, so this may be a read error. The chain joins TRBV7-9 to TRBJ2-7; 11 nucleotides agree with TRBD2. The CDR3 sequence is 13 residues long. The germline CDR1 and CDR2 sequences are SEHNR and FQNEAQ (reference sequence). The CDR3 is CDSSSPWTSGCYF. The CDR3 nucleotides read TGTGACAGCAGCTCACCTTGGACTAGCGGGTGTTACTTC.

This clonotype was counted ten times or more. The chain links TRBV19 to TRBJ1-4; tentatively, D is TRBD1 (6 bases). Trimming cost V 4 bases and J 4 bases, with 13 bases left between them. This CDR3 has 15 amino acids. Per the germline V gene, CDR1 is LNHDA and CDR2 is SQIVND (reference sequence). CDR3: CASSTRTDYNEKLFF. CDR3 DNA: TGTGCCAGTAGTACCCGGACAGACTATAATGAAAAACTGTTTTTT.

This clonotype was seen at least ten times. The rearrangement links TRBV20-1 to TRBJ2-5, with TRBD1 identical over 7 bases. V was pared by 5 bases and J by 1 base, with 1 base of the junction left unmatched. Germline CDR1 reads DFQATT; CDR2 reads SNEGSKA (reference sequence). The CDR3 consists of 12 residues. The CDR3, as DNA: TGCAGTGCTTGGGACAGCCAAGAGACCCAGTACTTC. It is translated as CSAWDSQETQYF.

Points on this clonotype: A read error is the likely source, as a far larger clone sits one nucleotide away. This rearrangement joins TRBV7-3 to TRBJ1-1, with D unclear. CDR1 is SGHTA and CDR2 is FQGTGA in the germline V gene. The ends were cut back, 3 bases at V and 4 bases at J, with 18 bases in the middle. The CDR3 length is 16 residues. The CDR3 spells CASSLPRYALTTEAFF. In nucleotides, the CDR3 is TGTGCCAGCAGCTTGCCCAGGTACGCCCTCACCACTGAAGCTTTCTTT.

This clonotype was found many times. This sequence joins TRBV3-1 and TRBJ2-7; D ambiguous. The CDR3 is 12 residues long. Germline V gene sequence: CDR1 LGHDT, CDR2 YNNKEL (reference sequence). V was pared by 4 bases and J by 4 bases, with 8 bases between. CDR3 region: CASSLLPYEQYF. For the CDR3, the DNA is TGTGCCAGCAGCCTGCTCCCGTACGAGCAGTACTTC.

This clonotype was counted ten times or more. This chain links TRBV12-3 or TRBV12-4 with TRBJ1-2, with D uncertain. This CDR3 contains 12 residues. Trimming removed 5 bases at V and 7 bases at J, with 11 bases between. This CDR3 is CASSPRPTGYTF. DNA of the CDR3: TGTGCCAGCAGTCCTCGACCGACTGGCTACACCTTC.

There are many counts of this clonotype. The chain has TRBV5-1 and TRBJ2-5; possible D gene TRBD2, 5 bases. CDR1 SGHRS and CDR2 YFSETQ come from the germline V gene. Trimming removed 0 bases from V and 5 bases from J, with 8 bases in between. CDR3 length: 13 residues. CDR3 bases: TGCGCCAGCAGCTTGGGAGGGTCGGAGACCCAGTACTTC. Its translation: CASSLGGSETQYF.

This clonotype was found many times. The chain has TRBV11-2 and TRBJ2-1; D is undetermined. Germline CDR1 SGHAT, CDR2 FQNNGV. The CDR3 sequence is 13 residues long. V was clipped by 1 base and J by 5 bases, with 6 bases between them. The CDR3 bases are TGTGCCAGCAGCTTAGTCTTTAACAATGAGCAGTTCTTC. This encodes CASSLVFNNEQFF.

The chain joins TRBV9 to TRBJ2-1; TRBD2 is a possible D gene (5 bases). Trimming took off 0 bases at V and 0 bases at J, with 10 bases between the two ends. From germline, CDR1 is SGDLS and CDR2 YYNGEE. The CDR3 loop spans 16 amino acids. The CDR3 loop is CASSVDSGTSYNEQFF. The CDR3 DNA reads TGTGCCAGCAGCGTAGACAGCGGAACCTCCTACAATGAGCAGTTCTTC.

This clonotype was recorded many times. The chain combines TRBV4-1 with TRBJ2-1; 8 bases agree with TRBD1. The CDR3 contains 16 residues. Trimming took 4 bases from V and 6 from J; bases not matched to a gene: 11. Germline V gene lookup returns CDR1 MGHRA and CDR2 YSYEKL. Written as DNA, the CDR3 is TGCGCCAGCAGCCGGAAGCGGACAGGGATGGGCAATGAGCAGTTCTTC. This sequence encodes CASSRKRTGMGNEQFF.

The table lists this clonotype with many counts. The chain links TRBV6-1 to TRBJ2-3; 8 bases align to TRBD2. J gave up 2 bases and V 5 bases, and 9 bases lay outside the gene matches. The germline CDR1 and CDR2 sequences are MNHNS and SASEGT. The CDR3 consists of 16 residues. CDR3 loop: CASSLGVAGPTDTQYF. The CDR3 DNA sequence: TGTGCCAGCAGTCTTGGGGTAGCGGGACCCACAGATACGCAGTATTTT.